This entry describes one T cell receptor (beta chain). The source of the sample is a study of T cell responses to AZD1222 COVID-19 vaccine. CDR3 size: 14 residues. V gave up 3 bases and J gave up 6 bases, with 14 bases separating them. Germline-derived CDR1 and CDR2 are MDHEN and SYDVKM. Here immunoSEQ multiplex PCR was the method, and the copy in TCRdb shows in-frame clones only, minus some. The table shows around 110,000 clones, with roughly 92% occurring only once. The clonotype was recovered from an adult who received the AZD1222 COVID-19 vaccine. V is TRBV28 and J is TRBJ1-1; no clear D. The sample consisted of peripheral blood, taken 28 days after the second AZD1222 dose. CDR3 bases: TGTGCCAGCAGTTTTCGTCCGAGAAGTCCTGAAGCTTTCTTT. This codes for CASSFRPRSPEAFF.